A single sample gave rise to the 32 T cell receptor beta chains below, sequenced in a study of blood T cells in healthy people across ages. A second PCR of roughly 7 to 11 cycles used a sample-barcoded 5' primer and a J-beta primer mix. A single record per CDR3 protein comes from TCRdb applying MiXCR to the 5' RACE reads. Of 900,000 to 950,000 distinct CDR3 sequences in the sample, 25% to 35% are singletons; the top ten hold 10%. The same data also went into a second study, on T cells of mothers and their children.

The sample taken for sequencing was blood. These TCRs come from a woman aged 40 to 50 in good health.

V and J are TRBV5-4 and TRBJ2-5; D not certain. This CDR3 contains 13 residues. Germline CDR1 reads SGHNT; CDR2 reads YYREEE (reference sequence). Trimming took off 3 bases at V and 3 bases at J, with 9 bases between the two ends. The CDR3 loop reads CASSSTTEETQYF. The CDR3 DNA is TGTGCCAGCAGCTCGACGACGGAAGAGACCCAGTACTTC.

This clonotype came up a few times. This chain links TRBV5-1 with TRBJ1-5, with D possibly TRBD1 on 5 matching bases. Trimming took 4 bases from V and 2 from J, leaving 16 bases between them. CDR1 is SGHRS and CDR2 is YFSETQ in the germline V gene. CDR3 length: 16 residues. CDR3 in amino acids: CASSPPGGFRNQPQHF. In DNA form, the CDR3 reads TGCGCCAGCAGCCCTCCGGGGGGGTTCCGCAATCAGCCCCAGCATTTT.

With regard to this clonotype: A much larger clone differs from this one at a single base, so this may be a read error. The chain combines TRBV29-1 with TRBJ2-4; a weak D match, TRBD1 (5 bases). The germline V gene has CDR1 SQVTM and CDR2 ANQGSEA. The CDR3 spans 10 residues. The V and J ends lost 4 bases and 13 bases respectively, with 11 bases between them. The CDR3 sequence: CSVGQTGQYF. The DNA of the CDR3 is TGCAGCGTTGGACAGACCGGGCAGTACTTC.

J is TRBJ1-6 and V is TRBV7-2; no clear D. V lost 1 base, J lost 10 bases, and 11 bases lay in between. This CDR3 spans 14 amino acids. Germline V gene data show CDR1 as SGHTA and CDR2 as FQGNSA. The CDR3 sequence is CASSLGLQGSPLHF. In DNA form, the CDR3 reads TGTGCCAGCAGCTTAGGACTTCAAGGATCACCCCTCCACTTT.

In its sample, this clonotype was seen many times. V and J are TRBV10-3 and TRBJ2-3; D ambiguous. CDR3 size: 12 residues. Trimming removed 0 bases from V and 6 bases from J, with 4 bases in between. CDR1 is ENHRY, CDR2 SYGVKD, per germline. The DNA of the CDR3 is TGTGCCATCAGTGAGTCTGGGGATACGCAGTATTTT. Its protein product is CAISESGDTQYF.

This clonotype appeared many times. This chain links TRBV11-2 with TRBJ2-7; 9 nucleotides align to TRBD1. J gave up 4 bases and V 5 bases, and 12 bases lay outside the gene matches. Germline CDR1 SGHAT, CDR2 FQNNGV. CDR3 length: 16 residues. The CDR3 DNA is TGTGCCAGCAGCACAACAAGGCGGGACAGGGCGTACGAGCAGTACTTC. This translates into CASSTTRRDRAYEQYF. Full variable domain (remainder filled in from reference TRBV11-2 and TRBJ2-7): EAGVAQSPRYKIIEKRQSVAFWCNPISGHATLYWYQQILGQGPKLLIQFQNNGVVDDSQLPKDRFSAERLKGVDSTLKIQPAKLEDSAVYLCASSTTRRDRAYEQYFGPGTRLTVT.

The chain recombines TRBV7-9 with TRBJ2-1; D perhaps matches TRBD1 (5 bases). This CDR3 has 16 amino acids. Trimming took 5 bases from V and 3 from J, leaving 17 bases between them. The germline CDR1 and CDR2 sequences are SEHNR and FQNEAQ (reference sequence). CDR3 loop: CASSTTGANFYNEQFF. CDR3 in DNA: TGTGCCAGCAGCACTACAGGCGCCAATTTCTACAATGAGCAGTTCTTC.

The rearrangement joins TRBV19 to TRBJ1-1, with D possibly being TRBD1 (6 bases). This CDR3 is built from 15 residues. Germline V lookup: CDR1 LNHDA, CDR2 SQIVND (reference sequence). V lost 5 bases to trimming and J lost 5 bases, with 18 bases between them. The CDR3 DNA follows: TGTGCCAGTAGTTTCAAACAGGGTGTGGGAACTGAAGCTTTCTTT. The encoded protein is CASSFKQGVGTEAFF.

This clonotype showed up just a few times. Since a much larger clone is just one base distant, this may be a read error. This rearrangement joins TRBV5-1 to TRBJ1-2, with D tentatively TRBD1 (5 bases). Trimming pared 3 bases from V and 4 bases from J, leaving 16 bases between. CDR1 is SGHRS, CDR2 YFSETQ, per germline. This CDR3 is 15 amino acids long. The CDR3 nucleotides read TGCGCCAGCAGCTCGGAACTGGCAGGGACCTATGGCTACACCTTC. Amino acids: CASSSELAGTYGYTF.

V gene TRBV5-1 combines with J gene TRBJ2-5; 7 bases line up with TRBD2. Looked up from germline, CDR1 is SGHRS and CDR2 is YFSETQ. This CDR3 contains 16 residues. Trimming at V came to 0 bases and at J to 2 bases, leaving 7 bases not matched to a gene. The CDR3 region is CASSLGLAEAQETQYF. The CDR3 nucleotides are TGCGCCAGCAGCTTGGGTCTAGCGGAAGCTCAAGAGACCCAGTACTTC.

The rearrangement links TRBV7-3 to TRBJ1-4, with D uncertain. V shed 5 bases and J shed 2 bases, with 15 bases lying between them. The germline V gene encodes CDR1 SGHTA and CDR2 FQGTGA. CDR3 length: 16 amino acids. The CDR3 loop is CASSPGPARTNEKLFF. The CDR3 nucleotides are TGTGCCAGCAGCCCCGGGCCAGCCAGGACTAATGAAAAACTGTTTTTT.

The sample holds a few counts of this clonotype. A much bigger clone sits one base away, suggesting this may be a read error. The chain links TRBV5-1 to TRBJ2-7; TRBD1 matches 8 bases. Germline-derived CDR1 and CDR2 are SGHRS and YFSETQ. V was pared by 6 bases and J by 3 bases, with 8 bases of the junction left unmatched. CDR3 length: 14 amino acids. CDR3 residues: CASNYGQGGYEQYF. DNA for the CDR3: TGCGCCAGCAACTACGGACAGGGTGGCTACGAGCAGTACTTC.

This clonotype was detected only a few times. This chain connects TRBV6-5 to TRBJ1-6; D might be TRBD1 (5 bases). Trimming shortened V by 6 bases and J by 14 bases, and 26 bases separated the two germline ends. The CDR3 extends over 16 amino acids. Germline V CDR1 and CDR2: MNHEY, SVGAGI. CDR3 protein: CASRLSLQGTHSALHF. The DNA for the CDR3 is TGTGCCAGCAGGCTTAGCTTACAAGGGACCCATTCGGCCCTCCACTTT.

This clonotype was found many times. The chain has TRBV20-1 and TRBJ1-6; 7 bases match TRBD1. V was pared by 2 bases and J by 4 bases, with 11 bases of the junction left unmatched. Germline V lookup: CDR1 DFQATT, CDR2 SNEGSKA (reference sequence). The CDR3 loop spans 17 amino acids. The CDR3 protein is CSARRGTAGLYNSPLHF. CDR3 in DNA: TGCAGTGCTAGAAGGGGGACAGCCGGATTATATAATTCACCCCTCCACTTT.

CDR3 bases: TGTGCCAGCAGCTTAAGACAGGCGAACACCGGGGAGCTGTTTTTT. It is translated as CASSLRQANTGELFF. The rearrangement joins TRBV7-3 to TRBJ2-2; D might be TRBD1 (6 bases). V was clipped by 1 base and J by 0 bases, with 6 bases between them. This CDR3 is 15 amino acids long. Germline CDR1 reads SGHTA; CDR2 reads FQGTGA.

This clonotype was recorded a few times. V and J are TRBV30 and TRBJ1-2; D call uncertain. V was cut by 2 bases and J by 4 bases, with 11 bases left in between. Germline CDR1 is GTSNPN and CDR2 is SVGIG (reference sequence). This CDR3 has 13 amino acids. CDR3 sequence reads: CAWSPSPSYGYTF. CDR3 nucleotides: TGTGCCTGGAGTCCGAGTCCATCCTATGGCTACACCTTC.

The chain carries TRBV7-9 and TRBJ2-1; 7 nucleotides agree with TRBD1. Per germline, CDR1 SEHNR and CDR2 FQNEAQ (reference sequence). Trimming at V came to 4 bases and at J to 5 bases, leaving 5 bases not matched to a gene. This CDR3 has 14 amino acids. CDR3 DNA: TGTGCCAGCAGCTGGGACAGTTCAGACAATGAGCAGTTCTTC. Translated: CASSWDSSDNEQFF.

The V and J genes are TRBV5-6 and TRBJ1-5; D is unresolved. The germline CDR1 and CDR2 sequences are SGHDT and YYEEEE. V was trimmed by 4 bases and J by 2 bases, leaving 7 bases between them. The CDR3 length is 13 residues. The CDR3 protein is CASSRPGNQPQHF. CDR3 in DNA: TGTGCCAGCAGCCGTCCAGGCAATCAGCCCCAGCATTTT.

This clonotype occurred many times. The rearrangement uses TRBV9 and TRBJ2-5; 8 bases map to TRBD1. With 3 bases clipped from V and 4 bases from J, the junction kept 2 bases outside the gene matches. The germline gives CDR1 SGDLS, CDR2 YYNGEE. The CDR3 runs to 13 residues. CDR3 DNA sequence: TGTGCCAGCAGCGGGACAGGGACAGAGACCCAGTACTTC. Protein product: CASSGTGTETQYF.

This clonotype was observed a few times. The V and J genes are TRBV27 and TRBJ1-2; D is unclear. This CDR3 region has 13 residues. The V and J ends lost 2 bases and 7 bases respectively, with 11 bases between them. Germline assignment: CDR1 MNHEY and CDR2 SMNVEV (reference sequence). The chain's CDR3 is CASSLGGFAGYTF. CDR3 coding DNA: TGTGCCAGCAGTTTAGGAGGGTTCGCTGGCTACACCTTC.

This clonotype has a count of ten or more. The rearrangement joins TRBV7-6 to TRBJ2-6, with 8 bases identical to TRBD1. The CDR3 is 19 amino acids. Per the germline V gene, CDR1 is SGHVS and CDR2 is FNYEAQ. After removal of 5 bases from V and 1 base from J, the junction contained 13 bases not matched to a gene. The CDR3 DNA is TGTGCCAGCAGCCCCCTACCTCGACAGGGGTCGTCTGGGGCCAACGTCCTGACTTTC. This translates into CASSPLPRQGSSGANVLTF.

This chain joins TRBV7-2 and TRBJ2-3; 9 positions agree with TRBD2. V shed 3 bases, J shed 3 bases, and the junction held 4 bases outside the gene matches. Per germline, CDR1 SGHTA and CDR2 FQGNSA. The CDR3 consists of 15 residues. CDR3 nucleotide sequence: TGTGCCAGCAGCTTGAGCGGGGGGAAAACAGATACGCAGTATTTT. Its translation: CASSLSGGKTDTQYF.

The CDR3 DNA is TGTGCCAGCAGCTTAGCGTATCTTAGCGGGGGCTTAGCCAAAAACATTCAGTACTTC. It encodes CASSLAYLSGGLAKNIQYF. The chain is built from TRBV7-9 and TRBJ2-4; 9 bases fit TRBD2. The CDR3 consists of 19 residues. The V segment lost 0 bases and the J segment 0 bases; nucleotides outside the gene matches: 9. Germline loops: CDR1 SEHNR, CDR2 FQNEAQ (reference sequence).

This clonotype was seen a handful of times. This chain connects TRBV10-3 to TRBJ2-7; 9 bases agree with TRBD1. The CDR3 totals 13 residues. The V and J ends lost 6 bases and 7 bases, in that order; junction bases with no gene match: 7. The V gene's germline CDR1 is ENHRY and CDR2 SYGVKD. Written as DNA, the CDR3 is TGTGCCATCAGCCGGGACAGGGTCGATGAGCAGTACTTC. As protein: CAISRDRVDEQYF.

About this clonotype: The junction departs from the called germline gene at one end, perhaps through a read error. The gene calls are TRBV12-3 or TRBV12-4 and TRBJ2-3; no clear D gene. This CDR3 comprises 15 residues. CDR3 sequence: CTSSPRLPPTDTQYF. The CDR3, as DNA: TGTACCAGCAGTCCACGACTTCCACCCACAGATACGCAGTATTTT.

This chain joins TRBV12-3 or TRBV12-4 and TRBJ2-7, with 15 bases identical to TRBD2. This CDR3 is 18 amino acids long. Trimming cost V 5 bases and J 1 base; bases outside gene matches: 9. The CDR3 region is CASSTRTSGGAGSYEQYF. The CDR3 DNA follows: TGTGCCAGCAGTACTCGGACTAGCGGGGGGGCCGGGTCCTACGAGCAGTACTTC.

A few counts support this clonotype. CDR3 in DNA: TGTGCCACCAGTGACACTCCTTCGAACTATACGCAGTATTTT. This encodes CATSDTPSNYTQYF. The chain couples TRBV24-1 to TRBJ2-3; D gene unclear. Germline CDR1 reads KGHDR; CDR2 reads SFDVKD. CDR3 length: 14 amino acids. V dropped 4 bases and J dropped 7 bases, with 14 bases sitting between them.

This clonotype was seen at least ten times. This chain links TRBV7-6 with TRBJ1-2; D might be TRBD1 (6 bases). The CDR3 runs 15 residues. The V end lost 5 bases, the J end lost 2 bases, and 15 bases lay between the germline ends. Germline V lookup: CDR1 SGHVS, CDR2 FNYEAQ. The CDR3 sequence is CASSPGPQGNYGYTF. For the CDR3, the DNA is TGTGCCAGCAGCCCCGGGCCCCAGGGGAACTATGGCTACACCTTC.

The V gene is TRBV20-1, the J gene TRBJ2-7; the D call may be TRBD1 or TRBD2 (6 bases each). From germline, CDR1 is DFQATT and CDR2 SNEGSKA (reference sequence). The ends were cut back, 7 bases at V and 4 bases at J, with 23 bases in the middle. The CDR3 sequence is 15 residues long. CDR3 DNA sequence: TGCAGTGTTATAAGTGGGGGGCAGAGGTGGTACGAGCAGTACTTC. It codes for CSVISGGQRWYEQYF.

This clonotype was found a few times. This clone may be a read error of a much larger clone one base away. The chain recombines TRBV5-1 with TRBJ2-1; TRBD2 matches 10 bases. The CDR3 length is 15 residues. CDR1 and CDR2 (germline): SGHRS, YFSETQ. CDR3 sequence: CASSLSGGLYNGQFF. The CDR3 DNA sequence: TGCGCCAGCAGCCTTAGCGGGGGGCTCTACAATGGGCAGTTCTTC.

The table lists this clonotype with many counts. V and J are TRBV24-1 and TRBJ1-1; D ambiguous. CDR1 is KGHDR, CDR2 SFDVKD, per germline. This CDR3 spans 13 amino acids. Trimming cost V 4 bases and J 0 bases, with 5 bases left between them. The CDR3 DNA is TGTGCCACCAGTGAAAACCTGAACACTGAAGCTTTCTTT. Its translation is CATSENLNTEAFF.

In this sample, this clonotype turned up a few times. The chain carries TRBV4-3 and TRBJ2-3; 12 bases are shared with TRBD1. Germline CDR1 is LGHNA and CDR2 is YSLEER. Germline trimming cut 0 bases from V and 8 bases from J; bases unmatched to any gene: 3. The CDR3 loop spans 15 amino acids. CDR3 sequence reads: CASSQEGTGGTTQYF. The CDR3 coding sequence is TGCGCCAGCAGCCAAGAAGGGACAGGGGGCACTACGCAGTATTTT.